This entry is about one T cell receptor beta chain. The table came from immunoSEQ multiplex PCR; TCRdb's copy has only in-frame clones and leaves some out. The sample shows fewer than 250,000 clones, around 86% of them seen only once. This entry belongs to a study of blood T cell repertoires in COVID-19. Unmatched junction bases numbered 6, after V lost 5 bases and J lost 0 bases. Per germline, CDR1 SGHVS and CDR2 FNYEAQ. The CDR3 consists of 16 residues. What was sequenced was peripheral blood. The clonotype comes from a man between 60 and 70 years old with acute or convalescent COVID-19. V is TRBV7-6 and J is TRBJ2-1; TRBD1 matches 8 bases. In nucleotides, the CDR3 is TGTGCCAGCAGCCAACGGACAGGGAACTCCTACAATGAGCAGTTCTTC. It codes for CASSQRTGNSYNEQFF.